This TCR beta chain was profiled in a study of blood T cell repertoires in COVID-19. On the study more broadly: Acute-phase and convalescent COVID-19 samples originated in the United States, Italy and Spain. PBMCs, B-cell-depleted T cells, or T cells were the source of the cDNA or gDNA that made up the material.

The V end was cut by 5 bases, the J end by 9 bases, with 17 bases between. This CDR3 has 14 amino acids. Germline V CDR1 and CDR2: LGHNA, YSLEER. Authors' processing steps: Nucleated cell counts were estimated from reference gene primer amplification. TCRdb's copy holds only in-frame clones and misses some; the assay was immunoSEQ multiplex PCR. For V, J and clone size, that table is used; D and trimming come from the DNA. Of fewer than 80,000 clones in the sample, more than 80% were seen once. The sample was peripheral blood. This clonotype originated in a human donor in a cohort sampled during active COVID-19. The genes are TRBV4-3 and TRBJ2-1, with D possibly TRBD2 on 6 matching bases. CDR3 DNA: TGCGCCAGCAGCGTGAGAGGGGAGGTTGGTGAGCAGTTCTTC. Protein product: CASSVRGEVGEQFF.